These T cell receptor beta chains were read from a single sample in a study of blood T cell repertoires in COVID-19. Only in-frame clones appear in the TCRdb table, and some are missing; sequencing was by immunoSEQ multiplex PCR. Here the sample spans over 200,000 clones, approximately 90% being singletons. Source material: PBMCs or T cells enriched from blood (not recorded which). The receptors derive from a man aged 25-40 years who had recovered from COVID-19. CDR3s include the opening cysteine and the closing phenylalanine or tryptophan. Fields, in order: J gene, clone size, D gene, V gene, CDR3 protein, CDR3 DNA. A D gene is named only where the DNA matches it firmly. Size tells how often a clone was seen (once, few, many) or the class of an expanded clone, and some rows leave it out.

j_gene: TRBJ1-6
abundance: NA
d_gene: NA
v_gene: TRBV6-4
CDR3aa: CASSDQGGSPLHF
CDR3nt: TGTGCCAGCAGTGACCAGGGTGGGTCACCCCTCCACTTT

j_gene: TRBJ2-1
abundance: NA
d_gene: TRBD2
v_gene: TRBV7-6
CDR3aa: CASSSTSGRNEQFF
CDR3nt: TGTGCCAGCAGCTCGACTAGCGGGCGCAATGAGCAGTTCTTC

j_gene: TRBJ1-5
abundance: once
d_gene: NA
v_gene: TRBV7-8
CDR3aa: CASSFKGAGSNQPQHF
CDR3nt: TGTGCCAGCAGCTTTAAAGGGGCGGGAAGCAATCAGCCCCAGCATTTT

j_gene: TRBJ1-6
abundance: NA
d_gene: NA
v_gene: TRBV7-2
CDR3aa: CASSIRQDYNSPLHF
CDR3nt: TGTGCCAGCAGCATAAGACAGGACTATAATTCACCCCTCCACTTT

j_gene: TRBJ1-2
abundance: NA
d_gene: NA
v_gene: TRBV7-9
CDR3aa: CASSSRVAVANYGYTF
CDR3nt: TGTGCCAGCAGCTCGCGGGTGGCCGTCGCTAACTATGGCTACACCTTC

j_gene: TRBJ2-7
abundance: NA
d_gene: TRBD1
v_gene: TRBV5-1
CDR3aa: CASSLQHWDRNRQGLTYQQYF
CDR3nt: TGCGCCAGCAGTCTGCAGCACTGGGATCGCAATAGACAGGGCCTAACCTACCAGCAGTACTTC

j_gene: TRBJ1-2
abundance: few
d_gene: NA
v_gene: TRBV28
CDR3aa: CASSFLAGGYTF
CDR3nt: TGTGCCAGCAGTTTCTTGGCTGGCGGCTACACCTTC

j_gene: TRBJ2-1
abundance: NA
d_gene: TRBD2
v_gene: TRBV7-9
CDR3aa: CASSRSRRGGLNEQFF
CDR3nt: TGTGCCAGCAGCCGGTCACGGCGGGGGGGCCTCAATGAGCAGTTCTTC

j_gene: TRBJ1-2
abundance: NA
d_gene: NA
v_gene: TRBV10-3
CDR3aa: CAISGTPLNYGYTF
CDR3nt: TGTGCCATCAGCGGGACACCCCTAAACTATGGCTACACCTTC

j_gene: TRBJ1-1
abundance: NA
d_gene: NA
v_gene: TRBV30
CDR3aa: CAWSVLSGEQRWDTEAFF
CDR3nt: TGTGCCTGGAGTGTACTCTCGGGAGAACAAAGATGGGACACTGAAGCTTTCTTT

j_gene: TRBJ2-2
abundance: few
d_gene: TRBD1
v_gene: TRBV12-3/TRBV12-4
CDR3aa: CACRQGRTGELFF
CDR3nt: TGTGCCTGTAGACAGGGCAGGACCGGGGAGCTGTTTTTT

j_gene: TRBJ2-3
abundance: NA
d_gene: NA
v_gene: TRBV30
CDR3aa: CAWSSRPLGGDTQYF
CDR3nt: TGTGCCTGGAGTTCGAGACCGCTTGGGGGGGATACGCAGTATTTT

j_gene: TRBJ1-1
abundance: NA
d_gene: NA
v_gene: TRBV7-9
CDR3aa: CASSSTDRLNTEAFF
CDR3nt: TGTGCCAGCAGCTCTACCGACAGACTGAACACTGAAGCTTTCTTT

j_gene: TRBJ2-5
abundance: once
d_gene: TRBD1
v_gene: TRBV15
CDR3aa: CATSRDREETQYF
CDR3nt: TGTGCCACCAGCAGGGACAGGGAAGAGACCCAGTACTTC

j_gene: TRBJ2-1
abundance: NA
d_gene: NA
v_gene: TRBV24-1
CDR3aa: CATSDSSSYNEQFF
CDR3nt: TGTGCCACCAGTGATTCGAGCTCCTACAATGAGCAGTTCTTC

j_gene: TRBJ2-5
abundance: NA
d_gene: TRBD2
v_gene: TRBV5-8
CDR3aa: CASSSRSGDPGETQYF
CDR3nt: TGTGCCAGCAGCTCGCGAAGCGGGGATCCAGGGGAGACCCAGTACTTC

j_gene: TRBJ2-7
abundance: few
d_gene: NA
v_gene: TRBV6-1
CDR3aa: CASSDLAMSSYEQYF
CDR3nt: TGTGCCAGCAGTGATCTAGCGATGAGCTCCTACGAGCAGTACTTC

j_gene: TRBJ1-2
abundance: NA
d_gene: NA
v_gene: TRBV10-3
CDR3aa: CAITQGPGYGYTF
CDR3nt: TGTGCCATCACGCAGGGGCCAGGGTATGGCTACACCTTC

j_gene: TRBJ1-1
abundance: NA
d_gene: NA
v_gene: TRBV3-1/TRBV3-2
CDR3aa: CASIWGQNTEAFF
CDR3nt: TGTGCCAGCATTTGGGGACAGAACACTGAAGCTTTCTTT

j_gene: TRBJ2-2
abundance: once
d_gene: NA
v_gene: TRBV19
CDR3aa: CASSIEAFPNTGELFF
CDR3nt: TGTGCCAGTAGTATAGAGGCTTTCCCGAACACCGGGGAGCTGTTTTTT

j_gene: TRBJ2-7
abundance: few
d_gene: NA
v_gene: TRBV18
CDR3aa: CASSPPRGNLHEQYF
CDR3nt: TGTGCCAGCTCACCACCAAGAGGGAACTTACACGAGCAGTACTTC

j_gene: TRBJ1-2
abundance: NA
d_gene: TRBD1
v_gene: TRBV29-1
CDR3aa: CSVDDRANYGYTF
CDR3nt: TGCAGCGTTGACGACAGGGCTAACTATGGCTACACCTTC

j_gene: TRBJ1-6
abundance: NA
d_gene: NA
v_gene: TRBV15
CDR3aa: CATSTGVGSPLHF
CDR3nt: TGTGCCACCAGCACAGGGGTTGGCTCACCCCTCCACTTT

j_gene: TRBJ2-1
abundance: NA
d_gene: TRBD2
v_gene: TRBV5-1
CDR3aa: CASSSGLAHYNEQFF
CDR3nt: TGCGCCAGCAGCTCGGGACTAGCGCACTACAATGAGCAGTTCTTC

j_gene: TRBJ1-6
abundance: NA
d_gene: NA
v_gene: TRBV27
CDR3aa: CAVQGGRNSPLHF
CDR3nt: TGTGCCGTCCAGGGTGGACGCAATTCACCCCTCCACTTT

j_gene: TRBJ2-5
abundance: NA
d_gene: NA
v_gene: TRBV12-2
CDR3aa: CASRPPSGGAGFKTQYF
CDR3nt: TGTGCAAGTCGCCCCCCTTCTGGGGGCGCCGGTTTTAAGACCCAGTACTTC

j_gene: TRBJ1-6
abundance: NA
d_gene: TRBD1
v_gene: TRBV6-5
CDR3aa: CASVSGGQGNSPLHF
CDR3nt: TGTGCCAGCGTATCCGGTGGACAGGGTAACTCACCCCTCCACTTT

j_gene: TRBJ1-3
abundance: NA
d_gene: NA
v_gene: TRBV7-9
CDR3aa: CASSLIRVGNTIYF
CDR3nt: TGTGCCAGCAGCTTAATCCGGGTTGGAAACACCATATATTTT

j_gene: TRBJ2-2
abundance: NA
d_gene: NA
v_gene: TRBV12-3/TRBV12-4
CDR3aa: CASSLGGGGELFF
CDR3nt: TGTGCCAGCAGTTTAGGGGGCGGCGGGGAGCTGTTTTTT

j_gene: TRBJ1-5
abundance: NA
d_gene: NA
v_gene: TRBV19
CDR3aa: CASSIATGLSNQPQHF
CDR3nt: TGTGCCAGTAGTATAGCGACGGGACTTAGCAATCAGCCCCAGCATTTT

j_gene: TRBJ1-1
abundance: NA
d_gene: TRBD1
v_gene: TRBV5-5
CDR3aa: CASSFSGTENTEAFF
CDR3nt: TGTGCCAGCAGCTTCTCCGGGACAGAAAACACTGAAGCTTTCTTT

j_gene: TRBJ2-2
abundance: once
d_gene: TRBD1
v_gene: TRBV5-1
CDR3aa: CASTYPDRAAGELFF
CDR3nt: TGCGCCAGCACCTACCCGGACAGGGCCGCCGGGGAGCTGTTTTTT

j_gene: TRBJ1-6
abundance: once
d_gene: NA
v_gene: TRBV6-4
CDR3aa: CASSLTYNSPLHF
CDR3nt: TGTGCCAGCTCCCTGACATATAATTCACCCCTCCACTTT

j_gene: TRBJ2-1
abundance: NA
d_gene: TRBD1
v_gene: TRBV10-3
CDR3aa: CAISESSGQGAYNEQFF
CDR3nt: TGTGCCATCAGTGAGTCTTCGGGACAGGGGGCCTACAATGAGCAGTTCTTC

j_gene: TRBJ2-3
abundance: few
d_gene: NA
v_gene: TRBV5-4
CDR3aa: CASSLTSRFTDTQYF
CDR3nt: TGTGCCAGCAGCTTAACTTCCCGATTCACAGATACGCAGTATTTT

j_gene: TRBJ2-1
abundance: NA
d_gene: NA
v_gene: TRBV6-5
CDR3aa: CASSIGQSPYNEQFF
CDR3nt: TGTGCCAGCAGCATCGGACAGTCTCCCTACAATGAGCAGTTCTTC

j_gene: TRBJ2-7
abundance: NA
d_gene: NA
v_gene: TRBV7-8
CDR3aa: CASSLVGGYEQYF
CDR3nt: TGTGCCAGCAGCTTAGTTGGAGGATACGAGCAGTACTTC

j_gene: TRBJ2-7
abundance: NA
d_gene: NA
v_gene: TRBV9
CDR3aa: CASSVEPRYEQYF
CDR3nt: TGTGCCAGCAGCGTAGAGCCACGCTACGAGCAGTACTTC

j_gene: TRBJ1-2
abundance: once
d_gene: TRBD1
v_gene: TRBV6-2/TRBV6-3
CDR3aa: CASSYSGDRPHYGYTF
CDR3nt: TGTGCCAGCAGTTACTCGGGGGACAGGCCCCACTATGGCTACACCTTC

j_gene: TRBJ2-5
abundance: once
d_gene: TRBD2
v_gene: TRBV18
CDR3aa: CASSPTLAGVGSPETQYF
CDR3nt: TGTGCCAGCTCACCAACCCTAGCGGGAGTCGGTTCCCCAGAGACCCAGTACTTC

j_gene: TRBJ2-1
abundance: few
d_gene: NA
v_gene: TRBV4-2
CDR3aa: CASSQSGEQFF
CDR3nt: TGTGCCAGCAGCCAATCCGGGGAGCAGTTCTTC

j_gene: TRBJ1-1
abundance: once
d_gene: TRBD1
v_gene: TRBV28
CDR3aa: CASSLGQGFTEAFF
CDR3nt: TGTGCCAGCAGTCTTGGACAGGGATTTACTGAAGCTTTCTTT

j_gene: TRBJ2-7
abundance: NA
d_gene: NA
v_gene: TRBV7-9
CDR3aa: CASSFSSSEQYF
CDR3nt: TGTGCCAGCAGCTTTTCGTCTTCCGAGCAGTACTTC

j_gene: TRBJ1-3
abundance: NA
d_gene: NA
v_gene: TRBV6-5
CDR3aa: CASSYSFSYSGNTIYF
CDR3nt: TGTGCCAGCAGTTACTCTTTCTCTTACTCTGGAAACACCATATATTTT

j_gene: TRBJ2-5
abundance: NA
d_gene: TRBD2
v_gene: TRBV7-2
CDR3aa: CASSLAKGLAGGPQLAETQYF
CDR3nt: TGTGCCAGCAGCTTAGCGAAGGGACTAGCGGGAGGGCCGCAATTGGCAGAGACCCAGTACTTC

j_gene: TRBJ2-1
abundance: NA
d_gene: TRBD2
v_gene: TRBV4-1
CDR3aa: CASSQGRGGSSYNEQFF
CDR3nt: TGCGCCAGCAGCCAAGGACGGGGCGGGAGCTCCTACAATGAGCAGTTCTTC

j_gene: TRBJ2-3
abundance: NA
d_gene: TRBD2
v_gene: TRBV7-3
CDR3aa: CASSPTSGGNTDTQYF
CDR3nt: TGTGCCAGCAGCCCTACTAGCGGGGGGAACACAGATACGCAGTATTTT

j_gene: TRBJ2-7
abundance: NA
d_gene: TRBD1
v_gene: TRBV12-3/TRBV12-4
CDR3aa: CASSRDRRGEQYF
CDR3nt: TGTGCCAGCAGTCGGGACAGGCGTGGGGAGCAGTACTTC

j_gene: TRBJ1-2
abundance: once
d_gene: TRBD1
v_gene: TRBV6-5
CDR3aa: CASIRGTVNYGYTF
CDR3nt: TGTGCCAGCATCAGAGGGACAGTCAACTATGGCTACACCTTC

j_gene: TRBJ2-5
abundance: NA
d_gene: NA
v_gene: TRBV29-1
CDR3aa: CSVPDRLGQETQYF
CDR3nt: TGCAGCGTCCCAGACAGGCTCGGGCAAGAGACCCAGTACTTC

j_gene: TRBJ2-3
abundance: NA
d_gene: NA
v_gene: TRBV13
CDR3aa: CATQMRLSDTQYF
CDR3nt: TGTGCCACCCAGATGAGACTCTCAGATACGCAGTATTTT

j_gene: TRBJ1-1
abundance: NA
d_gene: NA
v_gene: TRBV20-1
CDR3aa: CSASPRGLNTEAFF
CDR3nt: TGCAGTGCTAGTCCCCGCGGGCTGAACACTGAAGCTTTCTTT

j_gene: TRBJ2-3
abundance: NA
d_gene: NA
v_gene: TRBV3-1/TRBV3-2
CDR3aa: CASRPDSPGTDTQYF
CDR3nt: TGTGCCAGCAGACCGGACAGCCCCGGCACAGATACGCAGTATTTT

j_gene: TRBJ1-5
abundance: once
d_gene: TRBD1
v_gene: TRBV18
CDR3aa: CASSLNDRAVNQPQHF
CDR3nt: TGTGCCAGCTCACTCAATGACAGGGCCGTCAATCAGCCCCAGCATTTT

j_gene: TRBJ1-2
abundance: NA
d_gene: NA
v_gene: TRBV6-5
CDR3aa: CASTLDNGYGYTF
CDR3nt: TGTGCCAGCACTCTCGACAACGGCTATGGCTACACCTTC

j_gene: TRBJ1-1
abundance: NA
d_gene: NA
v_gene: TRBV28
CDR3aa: CASSLPLPRNTEAFF
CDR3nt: TGTGCCAGCAGTCTACCCCTTCCTCGGAACACTGAAGCTTTCTTT

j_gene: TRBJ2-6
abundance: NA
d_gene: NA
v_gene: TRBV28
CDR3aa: CASTTVSGANVLTF
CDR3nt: TGTGCCAGCACCACAGTCTCTGGGGCCAACGTCCTGACTTTC

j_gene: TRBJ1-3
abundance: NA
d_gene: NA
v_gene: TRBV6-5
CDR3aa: CASIYQGAFGNTIYF
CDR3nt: TGTGCCAGCATCTACCAAGGGGCGTTCGGAAACACCATATATTTT

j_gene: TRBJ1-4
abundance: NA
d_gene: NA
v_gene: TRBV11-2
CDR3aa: CASSRQTGNEKLFF
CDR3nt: TGTGCCAGCAGCCGGCAGACAGGCAATGAAAAACTGTTTTTT

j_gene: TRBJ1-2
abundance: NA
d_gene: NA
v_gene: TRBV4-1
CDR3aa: CASSQVQGHPNYGYTF
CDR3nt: TGCGCCAGCAGCCAAGTCCAAGGACACCCTAACTATGGCTACACCTTC